Sequencing of this T cell receptor (beta chain) was carried out in a study of T cells in narcolepsy. Study findings and constraints: HCRT-specific and TRIB2-specific autoreactive clonotypes appeared among same-patient CSF and blood CD4+ clonotypes.

Generated by immunoSEQ multiplex PCR, the TCRdb table keeps only in-frame clones and is missing some. The sample holds tens of thousands of clones; around 74% are singletons and the top ten take approximately 6.3%. The CDR3 is 12 amino acids. Trimming shortened V by 5 bases and J by 6 bases, and 10 bases separated the two germline ends. Germline values: CDR1 MNHEY, CDR2 SVGAGI. Remarks on this clone: What it recognizes is unknown.

Input material: memory (CD45RA-) CD4+ T cells from blood. This sequence originates from a human donor in good health. This chain connects TRBV6-5 to TRBJ1-2, with D unresolved. CDR3 loop: CASSARIHGYTF. The CDR3 DNA sequence: TGTGCCAGCAGTGCTCGGATACATGGCTACACCTTC.